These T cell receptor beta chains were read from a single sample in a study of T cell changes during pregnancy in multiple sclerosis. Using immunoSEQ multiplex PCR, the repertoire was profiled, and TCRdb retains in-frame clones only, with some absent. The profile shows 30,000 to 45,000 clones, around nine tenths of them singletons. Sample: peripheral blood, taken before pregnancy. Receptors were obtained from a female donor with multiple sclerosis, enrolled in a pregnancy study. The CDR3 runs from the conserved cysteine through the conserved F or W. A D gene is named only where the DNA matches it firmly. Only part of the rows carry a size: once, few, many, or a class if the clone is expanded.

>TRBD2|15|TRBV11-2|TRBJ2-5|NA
TGTGCCAGCAGCGACCGACTAGCTTTTGGGGAGACCCAGTACTTC
CASSDRLAFGETQYF
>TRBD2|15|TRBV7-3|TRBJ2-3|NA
TGTGCCAGCAGCCCCACGGGACTAGGTGGAGATACGCAGTATTTT
CASSPTGLGGDTQYF
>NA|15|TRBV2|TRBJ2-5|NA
TGTGCCAGCAGTGAAAGAGGGCAGCCTCAAGAGACCCAGTACTTC
CASSERGQPQETQYF
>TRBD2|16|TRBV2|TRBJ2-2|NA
TGTGCCAGCAGTGAAGCGCGGAGACTAGCAGCCGGGGAGCTGTTTTTT
CASSEARRLAAGELFF
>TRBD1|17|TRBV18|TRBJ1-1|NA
TGTGCCAGCTCACCACCCGGAACGACAGGGATGAACACTGAAGCTTTCTTT
CASSPPGTTGMNTEAFF
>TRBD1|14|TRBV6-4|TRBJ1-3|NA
TGTGCCAGCAGTGAGGGACAGGGAGCCAACACCATATATTTT
CASSEGQGANTIYF
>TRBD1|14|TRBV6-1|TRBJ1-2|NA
TGTGCCAGCAGGCCGACAGGGCGGGCCTATGGCTACACCTTC
CASRPTGRAYGYTF
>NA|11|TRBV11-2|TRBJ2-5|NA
TGTGCCAGCAGCCCACTAGCGACCCAGTACTTC
CASSPLATQYF
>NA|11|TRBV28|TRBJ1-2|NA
TGTGCCAGCAGGTTTAACTATGGCTACACTTTC
CASRFNYGYTF
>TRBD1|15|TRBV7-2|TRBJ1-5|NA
TGTGCCAGCAGCTTTGGGACAGGGGGTAGTCAGCCCCAGCATTTT
CASSFGTGGSQPQHF
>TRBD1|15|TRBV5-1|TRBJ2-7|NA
TGCGCCAGCAGCGCCCGGGACAGGGGCTCCCCCGAGCAGTACTTC
CASSARDRGSPEQYF
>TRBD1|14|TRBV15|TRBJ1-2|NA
TGTGCCACCAGCAGAGATGGACAGGGTTCGGGCTACACCTTC
CATSRDGQGSGYTF
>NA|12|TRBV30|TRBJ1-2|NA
TGTGCCTGGATGGGGGCTTGGGGTGGCTACACCTTC
CAWMGAWGGYTF
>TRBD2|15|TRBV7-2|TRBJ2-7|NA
TGTGCCAGCCAAGGACTAGCGGGAGGTCGGTACGAGCAGTACTTC
CASQGLAGGRYEQYF
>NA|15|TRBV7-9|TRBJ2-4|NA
TGTGCCAGCAGCTTAGTGGAGGGACCCAAAAACATTCAGTACTTC
CASSLVEGPKNIQYF
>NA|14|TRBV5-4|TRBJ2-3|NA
TGTGCCAGCAGCTTAACGACTAGCACAGATACGCAGTATTTT
CASSLTTSTDTQYF
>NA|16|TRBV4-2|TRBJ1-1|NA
TGTGCCAGCAGCCAAGATAGGCCAGGAGGAGGCACTGAAGCTTTCTTT
CASSQDRPGGGTEAFF
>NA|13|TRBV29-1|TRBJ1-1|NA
TGCAGCGTTGAAGATCTTAGGTCACCGGGAGCTTTCTTT
CSVEDLRSPGAFF
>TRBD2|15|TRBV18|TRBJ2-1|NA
TGTGCCAGCTCACCCGAGAGCGGGACCTACAATGAGCAGTTCTTC
CASSPESGTYNEQFF
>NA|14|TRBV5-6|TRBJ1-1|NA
TGTGCCAGCAGCTTGGAGCTACAGCACACTGAAGCTTTCTTT
CASSLELQHTEAFF
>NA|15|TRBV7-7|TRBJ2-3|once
TGTGCCAGCAGCTCCACAGGGTCTAGCACAGATACGCAGTATTTT
CASSSTGSSTDTQYF
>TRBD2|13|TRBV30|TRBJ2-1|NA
TGTGCCTGGGGGGGACTAGCGGACAATGAGCAGTTCTTC
CAWGGLADNEQFF
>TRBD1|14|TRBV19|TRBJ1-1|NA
TGTGCCAGTAGTAGGGGACAGGGACGCACTGAAGCTTTCTTT
CASSRGQGRTEAFF
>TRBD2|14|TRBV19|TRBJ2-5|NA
TGTGCCAGTAGTCGAACCGGACTAGCTGAGACCCAGTACTTC
CASSRTGLAETQYF
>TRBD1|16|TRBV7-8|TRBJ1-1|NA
TGTGCCAGCAGCTTGAGAAACAGGGGCATGAACACTGAAGCTTTCTTT
CASSLRNRGMNTEAFF
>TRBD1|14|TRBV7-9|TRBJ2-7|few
TGTGCCAGCAGCTTAACCGGGACAGGGGAGACGCAGTACTTC
CASSLTGTGETQYF